This T cell receptor beta chain derives from a study of blood T cell repertoires in COVID-19. Study background: The samples span acute and convalescent COVID-19 from the United States, Italy and Spain. From T cells, B-cell-depleted T cells, or PBMCs came the material, which was cDNA or gDNA.

Per the germline V gene, CDR1 is LNHDA and CDR2 is SQIVND (reference sequence). The CDR3 spans 16 residues. The V and J ends lost 5 bases and 7 bases, in that order; junction bases with no gene match: 5. Source study methods: Reference gene primer amplification yielded estimated nucleated cell counts. The method was immunoSEQ multiplex PCR; TCRdb's version includes in-frame clones alone and lacks a portion of them. V, J and clone size are those of that table, while D and trimming were read from the DNA. Of under 200,000 clones listed, roughly 88% were seen once; the top ten hold about a tenth. The TCR sequence derives from a woman over 75 with active or convalescent COVID-19. The specimen sequenced was peripheral blood. This chain connects TRBV19 to TRBJ2-1; 16 bases align to TRBD2. The CDR3 DNA is TGTGCCAGTAGTGGCGGGACTAGCGGGGGGGGTAATGAGCAGTTCTTC. Its translation is CASSGGTSGGGNEQFF. The entire variable domain, with the rest obtained from reference TRBV19 and TRBJ2-1, is as follows: DGGITQSPKYLFRKEGQNVTLSCEQNLNHDAMYWYRQDPGQGLRLIYYSQIVNDFQKGDIAEGYSVSREKKESFPLTVTSAQKNPTAFYLCASSGGTSGGGNEQFFGPGTRLTVL.